This is a list of T cell receptor beta chains from one sample in a study of blood T cell repertoires in COVID-19. Sequenced by immunoSEQ multiplex PCR; TCRdb stores in-frame clones only, minus some. This table has around 500,000 clones, roughly 88% appearing once. Material: peripheral blood. Receptors were obtained from a human donor in a cohort sampled during active COVID-19. Each CDR3 is given with its conserved first and last residue. The D gene is left open where the match is weak. Only part of the rows carry a size: once, few, many, or a class if the clone is expanded.

TRBJ1-1	-	TRBD1	TRBV19	TGTGCCAGTAGGTATGGGACAGGGACCCCTGAAGCTTTCTTT	CASRYGTGTPEAFF
TRBJ1-2	-	-	TRBV28	TGTGCCAGCAGCGGCGGCAGGGAAGTTTTTGGCTACACCTTC	CASSGGREVFGYTF
TRBJ1-1	-	TRBD1	TRBV7-8	TGTGCCAGCAGCCCTTTCACCGGGACAGGCAAATCGGAAGCTTTCTTT	CASSPFTGTGKSEAFF
TRBJ2-3	-	TRBD2	TRBV28	TGTGCCAGCAGTTTCCCCGCGGGTAGCGGGAGCCCAGATACGCAGTATTTT	CASSFPAGSGSPDTQYF
TRBJ2-2	-	TRBD2	TRBV27	TGTGCCAGCACTTTGGGACTAGCGGGAGGGGGCGGGGAGCTGTTTTTT	CASTLGLAGGGGELFF
TRBJ1-1	-	-	TRBV28	TGTGCCAGCAGTTTCCCTACCTCCTTTTCAGGCACTGAAGCTTTCTTT	CASSFPTSFSGTEAFF
TRBJ2-3	-	TRBD1	TRBV19	TGTGCCAGTAACCACCGGGACAGGGCCACAGATACGCAGTATTTT	CASNHRDRATDTQYF
TRBJ2-1	-	TRBD1	TRBV19	TGTGCCAGCAAAAGGACAGGGGTATTAATCAATGAGCAGTTCTTC	CASKRTGVLINEQFF
TRBJ1-6	-	-	TRBV7-8	TGTGCCAGCTCCTTCCCGAATTCACCCCTCCACTTT	CASSFPNSPLHF
TRBJ2-1	-	-	TRBV28	TGTGCCAGCAGTCTCAATGAGCAGTTCTTC	CASSLNEQFF
TRBJ2-1	-	TRBD1	TRBV6-6	TGTGCCAGCAGTTTATTGGACAGGATCTACAATGAGCAGTTCTTC	CASSLLDRIYNEQFF
TRBJ2-7	-	TRBD2	TRBV24-1	TGTGCCACCAGTGAGGGGGGGGACCAGCAGTACTTC	CATSEGGDQQYF
TRBJ1-2	few	TRBD1	TRBV2	TGTGCCAGCGGGCCGGGACAGGGAACTTCGGGCTACACCTTC	CASGPGQGTSGYTF
TRBJ2-1	-	TRBD2	TRBV19	TGTGCCAGTAGTATCCTAGCGGGAGGGCCTGGTGAGCAGTTCTTC	CASSILAGGPGEQFF
TRBJ2-7	-	-	TRBV6-2/TRBV6-3	TGTGCCAGCAGCCCCGGGTTCCGTGGCGGGAAGCAGTACTTC	CASSPGFRGGKQYF
TRBJ1-2	-	-	TRBV7-3	TGTGCCAGCAGCCCCTCCGCCTCAGGGAATCGCTACACCTTC	CASSPSASGNRYTF
TRBJ2-5	once	-	TRBV27	TGTGCCAGCAGTTTAGTAGGGGGAGAGACCCAGTACTTC	CASSLVGGETQYF
TRBJ2-1	-	-	TRBV19	TGTGCCAGTAGCACAGGGACAACGAGCTCCTACAATGAGCAGTTCTTC	CASSTGTTSSYNEQFF
TRBJ1-2	few	-	TRBV7-9	TGTGCCAGCAGCTTAGAGAGTCGTGGCTACACCTTC	CASSLESRGYTF
TRBJ1-2	-	-	TRBV7-8	TGTGCCAGCAGCTTAAATGGGGGGTCTGGCTATGGCTACACCTTC	CASSLNGGSGYGYTF
TRBJ2-3	-	-	TRBV29-1	TGCAGCGTTGAAAGCGGCGGCCGCACAGATACGCAGTATTTT	CSVESGGRTDTQYF
TRBJ1-2	once	TRBD1	TRBV24-1	TGTGCCACCAGTGAGCGGACAGGAGGGGGCTACACCTTC	CATSERTGGGYTF
TRBJ1-1	-	-	TRBV9	TGTGCCAGCAGCCTCTCGGGGGACACTGAAGCTTTCTTT	CASSLSGDTEAFF
TRBJ1-1	-	TRBD1	TRBV7-2	TGTGCCAGCAGCTTAGACAGGGGAGGCACTGAAGCTTTCTTT	CASSLDRGGTEAFF
TRBJ1-5	-	-	TRBV5-1	TGCGCCAGCAGCCCGGTCCCAGGGCGGAATCAGCCCCAGCATTTT	CASSPVPGRNQPQHF
TRBJ2-7	-	-	TRBV6-5	TGTGCCAGCTGCCTAAGGCAGGGTAGGAGCGAGCAGTACTTC	CASCLRQGRSEQYF
TRBJ2-7	-	-	TRBV6-5	TGTGCCAGCACGACTACGGACAGAGCCTACGAGCAGTACTTC	CASTTTDRAYEQYF
TRBJ2-3	-	TRBD2	TRBV19	TGTGCCAGTAAGACGACTAGCGGCACAGATACGCAGTATTTT	CASKTTSGTDTQYF
TRBJ1-2	few	-	TRBV5-4	TGTGCCAGCAGCAAACCTTTATCGCCCTTGGGGCAAGATGGCTACACCTTC	CASSKPLSPLGQDGYTF
TRBJ2-7	-	TRBD1	TRBV19	TGTGCCAGTTCGGACAGGAACCCCTACGAGCAGTACTTC	CASSDRNPYEQYF
TRBJ2-2	few	-	TRBV24-1	TGTGCCACCAGTGATTCTCGGACAGCCGGGGAGCTGTTTTTT	CATSDSRTAGELFF
TRBJ2-1	-	-	TRBV2	TGTGCCAGCAGTGGCCCAACTAGGTACAATGAGCAGTTCTTC	CASSGPTRYNEQFF
TRBJ1-6	-	TRBD1	TRBV7-2	TGTGCCAGCAGCCAAGCAAACAGGGGGCTTTATTCACCCCTCCACTTT	CASSQANRGLYSPLHF
TRBJ1-1	-	-	TRBV5-1	TGCGCCAGCAGCTTGGGTAATGAAGCTTTCTTT	CASSLGNEAFF